In its sample, the clone carrying this T cell receptor (beta chain) was seen many times. Its cognate antigen is unknown. Patients were excluded for uncontrolled infection, other autoimmune disease, pregnancy or lactation. Extraction of PBMCs used 10 ml of fresh peripheral blood. The data were taken from a study of T cells in Graves' hyperthyroidism and ophthalmopathy. Overall study findings and caveats: Expanded thyroid clonotypes (above 0.001) were mostly also found in blood. Classification by a 13 V-J model distinguished ophthalmopathy from stable hyperthyroidism.

RNA transcripts yielded amplified TCR beta CDR3 regions. Initially, a first-round RT-PCR of the TCR CDR3 employed the HTBI primer set. Using its own MiXCR run on the multiplex PCR reads, TCRdb lists one record per CDR3 protein. The sample records about 180,000 distinct CDR3 sequences, more than 15% being singletons. The germline V gene encodes CDR1 MNHEY and CDR2 SMNVEV (reference sequence). Trimming cost V 5 bases and J 7 bases, with 15 bases left between them. This CDR3 region has 13 residues. This TCR came from a woman in her fifties or sixties with Graves' hyperthyroidism. The sequenced material came from blood. V is TRBV27 and J is TRBJ2-7, with D unresolved. This chain's CDR3 is CASSAYPWSEQYF. As DNA, the CDR3 is TGTGCCAGCAGTGCCTACCCGTGGTCGGAGCAGTACTTC.